This TCR beta chain was documented in a study of blood T cells in healthy people across ages (dated by TCRdb to between 2014 and 2017). Turning to the overall study: In model experiments, roughly one uniquely barcoded TCR beta cDNA molecule per two T cells was captured by template switching. For two donors (one aged 18 to 30 and one aged 80 or older), the study analyzed two additional independent replicas of 1 million unique cDNA reads from the same blood draw. The donors were divided into four age groups: young (average around 15 years), middle-aged (approximately 39), aged (around 59) and long-lived (more than 75). To avoid experimental bias, donors of different ages were randomly spread across the sequencing lanes. Age-related changes in TCR beta repertoire diversity were measured in the study by deep sequencing normalized with unique cDNA molecular identifiers.

General conclusions and limits of the study: Observed TCR beta diversity correlated strongly with the percentage of naive T cells measured by flow cytometry. Conclusive comparison of naive and antigen-experienced compartments was prevented by the profiling of bulk unsorted PBMCs. Compared with the aged group, more naive CD4+ T cells, fewer expanded clones and increased TCR diversity were shown by the long-lived group, suggesting age selection. Observed TCR beta diversity per million T cells fell roughly linearly with age, and a significant reduction was already apparent by age around 44. Estimates of total diversity based on one million sequenced T cells were regarded as lower bounds and as underestimates. Because the CMV infection status of the donors was unknown, age-related changes in expanded clonotypes may potentially have been confounded.

The CDR3 has 13 amino acids, counting the end cysteine and phenylalanine. Solely the CDR3 DNA is kept, with 39 bases framed from the first base. Trimming at the junction amounts to 0 bases on V and 3 bases on J, and the germline ends lie 8 bases apart. CDR1 DFQATT and CDR2 SNEGSKA are derived from the germline V gene (reference sequence). The library was generated by 5' RACE. The sequencer listed for this sample is Illumina HiSeq 2500. A second 7 to 11 cycle PCR used a sample-barcoded 5' primer and a J-beta primer mix. A unique molecular identifier was introduced onto each TCR beta cDNA molecule by a template-switch 5' adaptor carrying 12 random nucleotides. Each sample yielded at least 2.5 million CDR3-containing paired-end reads. First-strand cDNA synthesis was performed from all RNA using the Mint cDNA synthesis kit, with priming by a TRBC-specific oligonucleotide. Following uracil-DNA glycosylase treatment, a first 18-cycle PCR with universal primers M1SS and BC2_uni_R was performed on all cDNA. On the authors' methods: For normalization, 1 million high-quality reads were randomly selected from each sample, with every read carrying a distinct molecular identifier. Reads sharing molecular identifiers were discarded rather than binned into consensus sequences. MiTCR, run with a Q25 quality threshold and the strictest error-elimination algorithm, handled CDR3 identification, clonotype clustering and error correction. A nonparametric unseen species model with Euler transformation was used to estimate a lower bound on total TCR beta diversity. TCRdb ran its own pipeline on the public reads, namely fastp trimming at Q25 and MiXCR clone calling, and kept in-frame beta chains. Rows with a matching CDR3 protein are joined into one entry that keeps the most common DNA and genes. The V and J calls shown here were made by TCRdb, not taken from the authors' results. A total of roughly 1.5 million distinct CDR3 sequences appear in this sample, roughly 43% of them only once. The ten largest account for approximately 4.1% of the sample.

About this clonotype itself: What this receptor recognizes is not known. It has no much larger one-base neighbor in the sample; base qualities were not kept.

Systemically healthy Caucasian individuals from Russia, 35 to 50 in total and aged about 6 to 100 years, were included as donors. Roughly 11 milliliters of peripheral blood were drawn from each donor into EDTA-treated Vacutainer tubes. Ficoll-Paque density-gradient centrifugation was used to isolate PBMCs, with at least 6 million obtained per sample. Total RNA, at least 5 micrograms per sample, was extracted from PBMCs with Trizol reagent. For every donor, an aliquot of PBMCs went through flow cytometry to measure the percentages of naive CD45RAhigh/CD27high T cells. The sample taken for sequencing was blood. The TCR was taken from a woman younger than 30 in good health. The chain is assembled from TRBV20-1 and TRBJ1-2, with no D gene named confidently. CDR3 sequence: CSAREPRDYGYTF. Here is the DNA: TGCAGTGCTAGAGAACCCAGAGACTATGGCTACACCTTC.